Below, 14 T cell receptor beta chains from the same sample are listed, as sequenced in a study of beta chain features in type 1 diabetes. The entirety of the isolated RNA underwent reverse transcription, so expressed TCRB transcripts were sequenced. Profiling relied on immunoSEQ multiplex PCR, and the TCRdb table lists in-frame clones only, not all of them. The sample includes some 180,000 clones, 13% of them seen just once. Sequenced: central memory CD4+ T cells from blood. These receptors came from a woman younger than 30 in good health.

The chain recombines TRBV19 with TRBJ2-7; 7 bases align to TRBD2. V lost 11 bases to trimming and J lost 2 bases; unmatched junction nucleotides: 9. The CDR3 loop spans 13 amino acids. Looked up from germline, CDR1 is LNHDA and CDR2 is SQIVND (reference sequence). The CDR3 loop is CASRRGVAYEQYF. The CDR3 DNA sequence: TGTGCCTCTCGACGGGGGGTCGCCTACGAGCAGTACTTC.

This clone appeared a few times. This chain links TRBV29-1 with TRBJ2-7; D may be TRBD2 (5 bases). The CDR3 extends over 13 amino acids. The V end lost 3 bases, the J end lost 6 bases, and 15 bases lay between the germline ends. CDR1 is SQVTM, CDR2 ANQGSEA, per germline. The CDR3 here is CSVESGLHTEQYF. The CDR3 bases are TGCAGCGTTGAGTCTGGACTCCACACCGAGCAGTACTTC.

This clone was recorded a few times. The gene calls are TRBV7-2 and TRBJ2-3; 14 positions agree with TRBD2. The V and J ends lost 4 bases and 2 bases, in that order; junction bases with no gene match: 5. Germline V gene sequence: CDR1 SGHTA, CDR2 FQGNSA. The CDR3 runs 17 residues. The CDR3 here is CASSSRLAGGYTDTQYF. In DNA form, the CDR3 reads TGTGCCAGCAGCTCAAGACTAGCGGGAGGGTACACAGATACGCAGTATTTT.

This clone was counted between two and nine times. This chain uses TRBV6-1 with TRBJ1-1, with D possibly being TRBD1 (5 bases). V lost 7 bases to trimming and J lost 0 bases, with 12 bases between them. CDR3 length equals 14 residues. Germline CDR1 is MNHNS and CDR2 is SASEGT. CDR3 coding DNA: TGTGCCAGCACTCCGACAGTCTTGAACACTGAAGCTTTCTTT. This codes for CASTPTVLNTEAFF.

The sample holds a few counts of this clone. V gene TRBV28 combines with J gene TRBJ1-4, with D possibly being TRBD1 (5 bases). The CDR3 runs to 16 residues. Trimming left V 6 bases short and J 1 base short, with 15 bases between. Germline loops: CDR1 MDHEN, CDR2 SYDVKM. CDR3 nucleotide sequence: TGTGCCAGCAGCTCCACCCGGGGGGTAACTAATGAAAAACTGTTTTTT. The encoded protein is CASSSTRGVTNEKLFF.

This clone was picked up a small number of times. CDR3 nucleotide sequence: TGTGCCAGCAGTACCCGGGACAGGATGACTGAAGCTTTCTTT. This codes for CASSTRDRMTEAFF. This chain connects TRBV27 to TRBJ1-1; 8 bases align to TRBD1. J gave up 5 bases and V 5 bases, and 7 bases lay outside the gene matches. The CDR3 extends over 14 amino acids. Germline CDR1 and CDR2: MNHEY and SMNVEV (reference sequence).

This clone was seen more than once but under ten times. The chain uses TRBV4-2 and TRBJ2-1; TRBD2 matches 8 bases. This CDR3 region has 17 residues. Germline CDR1 LGHNA, CDR2 YNFKEQ. V shed 0 bases and J 9 bases; nucleotides not matched to a gene: 13. In nucleotides, the CDR3 is TGTGCCAGCAGCCAAGACCCTCGGGGGGGAGGGCCCGGTGAGCAGTTCTTC. Translation: CASSQDPRGGGPGEQFF.

The chain couples TRBV29-1 to TRBJ2-2; tentative D call: TRBD1 (5 bases). The ends were cut back, 7 bases at V and 3 bases at J, with 18 bases in the middle. CDR3 length: 15 residues. Germline V gene lookup returns CDR1 SQVTM and CDR2 ANQGSEA. CDR3 nucleotides: TGCAGCGCAATAGGGGCAGGTCGGCACACCGGGGAGCTGTTTTTT. This translates into CSAIGAGRHTGELFF.

The chain recombines TRBV4-2 with TRBJ2-5; no definite D call. The V and J ends lost 1 base and 2 bases respectively, with 8 bases between them. Germline V lookup: CDR1 LGHNA, CDR2 YNFKEQ. This CDR3 has 14 residues. The chain's CDR3 is CASSQGLGQETQYF. The CDR3 DNA reads TGTGCCAGCAGCCAAGGACTTGGACAAGAGACCCAGTACTTC.

This clone was seen a handful of times. The rearrangement uses TRBV29-1 and TRBJ2-1, with a tentative D call TRBD2 (6 bases). CDR3 size: 11 residues. Germline V gives CDR1 SQVTM, CDR2 ANQGSEA. Trimming stripped 6 bases from V and 9 bases from J, with 12 bases between. The CDR3 sequence is CSVAPGLEQFF. The CDR3 DNA sequence: TGCAGCGTGGCTCCGGGACTTGAGCAGTTCTTC.

The rearrangement joins TRBV7-2 to TRBJ2-5; 7 bases fit TRBD2. The CDR3 consists of 14 residues. V lost 5 bases to trimming and J lost 1 base; unmatched junction nucleotides: 4. The V gene's germline CDR1 is SGHTA and CDR2 FQGNSA. CDR3 sequence: CASSPGGGQETQYF. DNA of the CDR3: TGTGCCAGCAGCCCCGGCGGGGGCCAAGAGACCCAGTACTTC.

This sequence joins TRBV28 and TRBJ2-1, with TRBD2 matching 12 bases. Trimming removed 0 bases from V and 6 bases from J; junction bases left unmatched: 6. CDR1 and CDR2 (germline): MDHEN, SYDVKM. The CDR3 spans 17 residues. This chain's CDR3 is CASSLWATSGSRNEQFF. Written as DNA, the CDR3 is TGTGCCAGCAGTTTATGGGCGACTAGCGGGAGTCGCAATGAGCAGTTCTTC.

V usage is TRBV20-1 and J usage is TRBJ1-4; D remains unclear. There are 10 residues in the CDR3. V lost 7 bases and J lost 6, with 6 bases in between. The germline V gene encodes CDR1 DFQATT and CDR2 SNEGSKA (reference sequence). CDR3 coding DNA: TGCAGTGTCTTAGATGAAAAACTGTTTTTT. Translated: CSVLDEKLFF.

At least ten counts were recorded for this clone. The rearrangement links TRBV29-1 to TRBJ2-6; possible D gene TRBD1, 5 bases. This CDR3 is 12 amino acids long. V dropped 7 bases and J dropped 4 bases, with 8 bases sitting between them. Germline CDR1 reads SQVTM; CDR2 reads ANQGSEA. This CDR3 reads CSARTGANVLTF. CDR3 nucleotides: TGCAGCGCCCGGACAGGGGCCAACGTCCTGACTTTC.